This is a list of T cell receptor beta chains from one sample in a study of blood T cell repertoires in COVID-19. TCRdb's copy holds only in-frame clones and misses some; the assay was immunoSEQ multiplex PCR. This table has roughly 150,000 clones, roughly 73% appearing once. Specimen: peripheral blood. The source is a man between 65 and 85 years old with acute or convalescent COVID-19. The CDR3 runs from the conserved cysteine through the conserved F or W. Each record gives: V gene, D gene, J gene, clone size, CDR3 DNA, CDR3 protein. A D gene is named only where the DNA matches it firmly. Clone size is not always given. Where it is, it says once, few, many or a class for expanded clones.

V gene: TRBV2
D gene: -
J gene: TRBJ2-7
clone size: few
CDR3 DNA: TGTGCCAGCAGTGGGGGCTCGGTCCCCTACGAGCAGTACTTC
CDR3 protein: CASSGGSVPYEQYF

V gene: TRBV6-1
D gene: -
J gene: TRBJ2-2
clone size: -
CDR3 DNA: TGTGCCAGCAGTGAACTCCGCGCGAACACCGGGGAGCTGTTTTTT
CDR3 protein: CASSELRANTGELFF

V gene: TRBV7-9
D gene: -
J gene: TRBJ1-1
clone size: -
CDR3 DNA: TGTGCCAGCAGCTTTGGGGGGGCGCAGAACACTGAAGCTTTCTTT
CDR3 protein: CASSFGGAQNTEAFF

V gene: TRBV27
D gene: -
J gene: TRBJ1-6
clone size: -
CDR3 DNA: TGTGCCAGCAGTTTATTTAATCTTAATTCACCCCTCCACTTT
CDR3 protein: CASSLFNLNSPLHF

V gene: TRBV4-2
D gene: -
J gene: TRBJ1-5
clone size: -
CDR3 DNA: TGTGCCAGCAGCCAATGGCTTGGGGGCAATTCGCCCCAGCATTTT
CDR3 protein: CASSQWLGGNSPQHF

V gene: TRBV5-8
D gene: TRBD1
J gene: TRBJ1-6
clone size: -
CDR3 DNA: TGTGCCAGCATTGACAGGGCCATTTATAATTCACCCCTCCACTTT
CDR3 protein: CASIDRAIYNSPLHF

V gene: TRBV5-6
D gene: -
J gene: TRBJ1-1
clone size: few
CDR3 DNA: TGTGCCAGCAGCTTGTCCCTTTTGCGGGTCCCTGTGAACACTGAAGCTTTCTTT
CDR3 protein: CASSLSLLRVPVNTEAFF

V gene: TRBV28
D gene: TRBD1
J gene: TRBJ1-1
clone size: -
CDR3 DNA: TGTGCCAGTTTACAGGGGGTGAGTGAAGCTTTCTTT
CDR3 protein: CASLQGVSEAFF

V gene: TRBV11-1
D gene: TRBD2
J gene: TRBJ2-1
clone size: -
CDR3 DNA: TGTGCCAGCAGCTTAGCCGGGACTAGACTCTACAATGAGCAGTTCTTC
CDR3 protein: CASSLAGTRLYNEQFF

V gene: TRBV9
D gene: -
J gene: TRBJ1-2
clone size: many
CDR3 DNA: TGTGCCAGCAGCCCTGACGGCAGACTCCTCTATGGCTACACCTTC
CDR3 protein: CASSPDGRLLYGYTF

V gene: TRBV11-2
D gene: -
J gene: TRBJ1-3
clone size: -
CDR3 DNA: TGTGCCAGCAGCTCGGCGGTTGGAAACACCATATATTTT
CDR3 protein: CASSSAVGNTIYF

V gene: TRBV10-3
D gene: TRBD1
J gene: TRBJ1-1
clone size: -
CDR3 DNA: TGTGCCATCAGTGGACAGGGGAACACTGAAGCTTTCTTT
CDR3 protein: CAISGQGNTEAFF

V gene: TRBV3-1/TRBV3-2
D gene: -
J gene: TRBJ1-6
clone size: few
CDR3 DNA: TGTGCCAGCAGCCAAGTGAGTTCACCCCTCCACTTT
CDR3 protein: CASSQVSSPLHF

V gene: TRBV19
D gene: TRBD1
J gene: TRBJ2-2
clone size: -
CDR3 DNA: TGTGCCAGTAGTTTTGGGACAGGCAATAACGCGAACACCGGGGAGCTGTTTTTT
CDR3 protein: CASSFGTGNNANTGELFF

V gene: TRBV21-1
D gene: -
J gene: TRBJ2-1
clone size: -
CDR3 DNA: TGTGCCAGCAGCAAAGAGGCCGGCCCTAGCTCCTACAATGAGCAGTTCTTC
CDR3 protein: CASSKEAGPSSYNEQFF

V gene: TRBV18
D gene: -
J gene: TRBJ1-1
clone size: few
CDR3 DNA: TGTGCCAGCTTATCTACCCACGGCACTGAAGCTTTCTTT
CDR3 protein: CASLSTHGTEAFF

V gene: TRBV5-1
D gene: TRBD1
J gene: TRBJ2-3
clone size: -
CDR3 DNA: TGCGCCAGCAGCCAAGAAGGACAGGGGGCCACAGATACGCAGTATTTT
CDR3 protein: CASSQEGQGATDTQYF

V gene: TRBV7-8
D gene: -
J gene: TRBJ2-1
clone size: -
CDR3 DNA: TGTGCCAGCAGCTTAGGTATGCCTAGCAGCGAGCAGTTCTTC
CDR3 protein: CASSLGMPSSEQFF

V gene: TRBV24-1
D gene: TRBD2
J gene: TRBJ2-3
clone size: -
CDR3 DNA: TGTGCCACCAGTGTGACTAGCGGGAGCACAGATACGCAGTATTTT
CDR3 protein: CATSVTSGSTDTQYF

V gene: TRBV3-1/TRBV3-2
D gene: TRBD1
J gene: TRBJ1-2
clone size: -
CDR3 DNA: TGTGCCAGCAGCCCAAGACAGGGGGCCTATGGCTACACCTTC
CDR3 protein: CASSPRQGAYGYTF

V gene: TRBV3-1/TRBV3-2
D gene: -
J gene: TRBJ1-4
clone size: -
CDR3 DNA: TGTGCCAGCAGCCAAGCGAGCCTGGGGGCGGCTGTCCGGGAAAAACTGTTTTTT
CDR3 protein: CASSQASLGAAVREKLFF

V gene: TRBV29-1
D gene: TRBD1
J gene: TRBJ2-7
clone size: -
CDR3 DNA: TGCAGCGTTGAAGAACGGGACAGGGGCCTGCAGTACTTC
CDR3 protein: CSVEERDRGLQYF

V gene: TRBV2
D gene: TRBD1
J gene: TRBJ1-4
clone size: few
CDR3 DNA: TGTGCCTGCAACCCCGGGACAGGGGAAAAACTGTTTTTT
CDR3 protein: CACNPGTGEKLFF

V gene: TRBV7-2
D gene: TRBD2
J gene: TRBJ2-3
clone size: -
CDR3 DNA: TGTGCCAGCAGCTTAGACGGGAGGGCCAGCGGAGATACGCAGTATTTT
CDR3 protein: CASSLDGRASGDTQYF

V gene: TRBV5-1
D gene: -
J gene: TRBJ2-3
clone size: once
CDR3 DNA: TGCGCCAGCCAAACCGGGACAAATTATCAAACAGATACGCAGTATTTT
CDR3 protein: CASQTGTNYQTDTQYF

V gene: TRBV19
D gene: -
J gene: TRBJ2-7
clone size: -
CDR3 DNA: TGTGCCAGTAGTATACGGACAGCGACCGACTACGAGCAGTACTTC
CDR3 protein: CASSIRTATDYEQYF

V gene: TRBV7-6
D gene: -
J gene: TRBJ2-5
clone size: -
CDR3 DNA: TGTGCCAGCAGCTTAGTTGTTAAGGGGTCAGGAGAGACCCAGTACTTC
CDR3 protein: CASSLVVKGSGETQYF

V gene: TRBV5-6
D gene: -
J gene: TRBJ1-1
clone size: -
CDR3 DNA: TGTGCCAGCAGCTTGGCCGGGGTGGGAGAAGCTTTCTTT
CDR3 protein: CASSLAGVGEAFF

V gene: TRBV24-1
D gene: -
J gene: TRBJ2-5
clone size: once
CDR3 DNA: TGTGCCACCAGTGATGCGGGGCCTCAACGGAGGGAGACCCAGTACTTC
CDR3 protein: CATSDAGPQRRETQYF

V gene: TRBV5-1
D gene: TRBD1
J gene: TRBJ1-2
clone size: -
CDR3 DNA: TGCGCCAGCAGCCTCGATAGGACAGGGAGTAACTATGGCTACACCTTC
CDR3 protein: CASSLDRTGSNYGYTF

V gene: TRBV19
D gene: TRBD1
J gene: TRBJ2-7
clone size: -
CDR3 DNA: TGTGCCAGTTCTGTGCTTAGGGGACAGGGACCCTACGAGCAGTACTTC
CDR3 protein: CASSVLRGQGPYEQYF

V gene: TRBV5-1
D gene: TRBD1
J gene: TRBJ2-2
clone size: -
CDR3 DNA: TGCGCCAGCAGCGAGGGACAGCCGAACACCGGGGAGCTGTTTTTT
CDR3 protein: CASSEGQPNTGELFF

V gene: TRBV14
D gene: -
J gene: TRBJ2-2
clone size: -
CDR3 DNA: TGTGCCAGCAGCCAAGTCGAGGGCGGGGAGCTGTTTTTT
CDR3 protein: CASSQVEGGELFF

V gene: TRBV5-4
D gene: TRBD1
J gene: TRBJ2-5
clone size: -
CDR3 DNA: TGTGCCAGCAGCGTGGACAGGGGGGAGACCCAGTACTTC
CDR3 protein: CASSVDRGETQYF

V gene: TRBV5-1
D gene: TRBD1
J gene: TRBJ1-1
clone size: -
CDR3 DNA: TGCGCCAGCAGCCCAAGGGGGCAAAACACTGAAGCTTTCTTT
CDR3 protein: CASSPRGQNTEAFF

V gene: TRBV27
D gene: TRBD1
J gene: TRBJ1-2
clone size: -
CDR3 DNA: TGTGCCAGCAGTTTATTGGGACAGGGACAGCCATACACCTTC
CDR3 protein: CASSLLGQGQPYTF

V gene: TRBV11-2
D gene: TRBD2
J gene: TRBJ2-1
clone size: many
CDR3 DNA: TGTGCCAGCAGCCCCTCGGGGGGGCTGGGTGAGCAGTTCTTC
CDR3 protein: CASSPSGGLGEQFF

V gene: TRBV29-1
D gene: TRBD1
J gene: TRBJ2-7
clone size: -
CDR3 DNA: TGCAGCGTTGACTCGCGACAGGGGGTTTCCTACGAGCAGTACTTC
CDR3 protein: CSVDSRQGVSYEQYF

V gene: TRBV2
D gene: -
J gene: TRBJ1-4
clone size: -
CDR3 DNA: TGTGCCAGCAGTACCAGGGGCCCGGCGGAAAAACTGTTTTTT
CDR3 protein: CASSTRGPAEKLFF

V gene: TRBV6-6
D gene: TRBD1
J gene: TRBJ2-3
clone size: few
CDR3 DNA: TGTGCCAGCAAGAGGGGACAGGGGATCACAGATACGCAGTATTTT
CDR3 protein: CASKRGQGITDTQYF

V gene: TRBV10-3
D gene: TRBD1
J gene: TRBJ1-1
clone size: -
CDR3 DNA: TGTGCCATCAGAGGACAGGGCAACACTGAAGCTTTCTTT
CDR3 protein: CAIRGQGNTEAFF

V gene: TRBV3-1/TRBV3-2
D gene: TRBD1
J gene: TRBJ1-4
clone size: -
CDR3 DNA: TGTGCCAGCAGCTCCCGGGGACAGGGTCGCGAAAAACTGTTTTTT
CDR3 protein: CASSSRGQGREKLFF

V gene: TRBV28
D gene: TRBD1
J gene: TRBJ1-1
clone size: -
CDR3 DNA: TGTGCCAGCAGTTTAGGGACAGGGGGGAGAACTGAAGCTTTCTTT
CDR3 protein: CASSLGTGGRTEAFF

V gene: TRBV3-1/TRBV3-2
D gene: -
J gene: TRBJ1-2
clone size: few
CDR3 DNA: TGTGCCAGCAGCCAGGACAGTATCTATGGCTACACCTTC
CDR3 protein: CASSQDSIYGYTF

V gene: TRBV24-1
D gene: TRBD2
J gene: TRBJ2-1
clone size: -
CDR3 DNA: TGTGCCACCAGTGATTTTGAGGGGGGACTAGCGAGAGGAGTGGGTTACAATGAGCAGTTCTTC
CDR3 protein: CATSDFEGGLARGVGYNEQFF

V gene: TRBV7-9
D gene: TRBD1
J gene: TRBJ2-6
clone size: -
CDR3 DNA: TGTGCCAGCAGACAAGGTCGTCAGGGGGACCTCTCTGGGGCCAACGTCCTGACTTTC
CDR3 protein: CASRQGRQGDLSGANVLTF

V gene: TRBV11-2
D gene: -
J gene: TRBJ2-1
clone size: once
CDR3 DNA: TGTGCCAGCAGCTTAAGAAGTACCCTTGGCGGACTGGCATACAATGAGCAGTTCTTC
CDR3 protein: CASSLRSTLGGLAYNEQFF

V gene: TRBV5-1
D gene: -
J gene: TRBJ2-6
clone size: -
CDR3 DNA: TGCGCCAGCAGCTTGGGACGCAGGGTCGAAAAGAATTCTGGGGCCAACGTCCTGACTTTC
CDR3 protein: CASSLGRRVEKNSGANVLTF

V gene: TRBV12-3/TRBV12-4
D gene: TRBD1
J gene: TRBJ2-7
clone size: -
CDR3 DNA: TGTGCCAGCAGCTTGAGGGGACAGTACGAGCAGTACTTC
CDR3 protein: CASSLRGQYEQYF

V gene: TRBV7-8
D gene: TRBD1
J gene: TRBJ2-1
clone size: -
CDR3 DNA: TGTGCCAGCAGCTTAGCGGGACAGGGGAATGAGCAGTTCTTC
CDR3 protein: CASSLAGQGNEQFF

V gene: TRBV2
D gene: TRBD2
J gene: TRBJ2-7
clone size: -
CDR3 DNA: TGTGCCAGCAGTGACGCGGGAGGGTTCTACGAGCAGTACTTC
CDR3 protein: CASSDAGGFYEQYF

V gene: TRBV14
D gene: -
J gene: TRBJ1-5
clone size: -
CDR3 DNA: TGTGCCAGCAGCCAAGATGGGGGGGCCGGATTTAGCAATCAGCCCCAGCATTTT
CDR3 protein: CASSQDGGAGFSNQPQHF

V gene: TRBV6-1
D gene: TRBD2
J gene: TRBJ2-1
clone size: -
CDR3 DNA: TGTGCCAGCAGTGAAGCGCGGGGACTAGCGTTATCCAATGAGCAGTTCTTC
CDR3 protein: CASSEARGLALSNEQFF

V gene: TRBV5-4
D gene: -
J gene: TRBJ2-3
clone size: -
CDR3 DNA: TGTGCCAGCAGCAAAACCGGGGGTTACGGTTCCACAGATACGCAGTATTTT
CDR3 protein: CASSKTGGYGSTDTQYF

V gene: TRBV19
D gene: TRBD1
J gene: TRBJ2-7
clone size: -
CDR3 DNA: TGTGCCAGTAGTAGTATTAGGGATGGACAGGGTGTCCACGAGCAGTACTTC
CDR3 protein: CASSSIRDGQGVHEQYF

V gene: TRBV3-1/TRBV3-2
D gene: TRBD2
J gene: TRBJ2-1
clone size: -
CDR3 DNA: TGTGCCAGCAGCCGTCTAGCGGGAGGCGCCCCCTACAATGAGCAGTTCTTC
CDR3 protein: CASSRLAGGAPYNEQFF